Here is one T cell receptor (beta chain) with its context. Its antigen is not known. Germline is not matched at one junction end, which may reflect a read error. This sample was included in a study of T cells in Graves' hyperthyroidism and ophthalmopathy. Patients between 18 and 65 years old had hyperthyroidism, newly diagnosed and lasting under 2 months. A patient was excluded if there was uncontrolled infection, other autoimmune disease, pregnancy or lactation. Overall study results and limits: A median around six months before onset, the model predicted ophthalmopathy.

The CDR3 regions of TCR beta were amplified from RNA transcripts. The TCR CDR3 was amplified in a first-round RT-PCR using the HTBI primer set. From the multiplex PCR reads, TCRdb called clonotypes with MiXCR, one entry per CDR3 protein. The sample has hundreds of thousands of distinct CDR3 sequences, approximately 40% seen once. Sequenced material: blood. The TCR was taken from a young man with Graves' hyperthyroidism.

CDR3 in amino acids: CASSTYPGEAFF. In DNA, the CDR3 is TGTGCCAGCAGTACCTACCCGGGTGAAGCTTTCTTT. The rearrangement joins TRBV19 to TRBJ1-1, with D unclear. Germline V gives CDR1 LNHDA, CDR2 SQIVND (reference sequence). CDR3 length: 12 amino acids. Using reference TRBV19 and TRBJ1-1 for the parts outside the CDR3, the full variable domain is DGGITQSPKYLFRKEGQNVTLSCEQNLNHDAMYWYRQDPGQGLRLIYYSQIVNDFQKGDIAEGYSVSREKKESFPLTVTSAQKNPTAFYLCASSTYPGEAFFGQGTRLTVV.